This T cell receptor (beta chain) was identified in a study of blood T cell repertoires in COVID-19. Only in-frame clones appear in the TCRdb table, and some are missing; sequencing was by immunoSEQ multiplex PCR. The top ten clones hold around 0.91% of a sample with approximately 360,000 clones, roughly 88% of them seen once. This CDR3 is built from 15 residues. Germline V gene lookup returns CDR1 SGDLS and CDR2 YYNGEE. J lost 4 bases, V lost 2 bases, and 4 bases had no gene match. Material for sequencing was PBMCs or T cells enriched from blood (not recorded which). This TCR was sampled from a woman between 25 and 40 years old with acute COVID-19. This chain joins TRBV9 and TRBJ2-1; 9 nucleotides match TRBD1. In DNA form, the CDR3 reads TGTGCCAGCAGCGTGACAGGGGGACTTTACAATGAGCAGTTCTTC. Translated, it gives CASSVTGGLYNEQFF.